This T cell receptor (beta chain) was retrieved from a study of blood T cell repertoires in COVID-19. Study summary: Sources were T cells, B-cell-depleted T cells, or PBMCs; the material itself was cDNA or gDNA.

Trimming pared 0 bases from V and 1 base from J, leaving 7 bases between. CDR3 size: 15 residues. Germline values: CDR1 SGDLS, CDR2 YYNGEE. Here immunoSEQ multiplex PCR was the method, and the copy in TCRdb shows in-frame clones only, minus some. The data hold some 70,000 clones, with 86% observed a single time. The sample holds a few counts of this clone. The sample was peripheral blood. The chain is built from TRBV9 and TRBJ2-2; D unclear. This clonotype was obtained from a man aged 45-60 years with active COVID-19. CDR3 sequence (DNA): TGTGCCAGCAGCGTAGCTGGGCGGAACACCGGGGAGCTGTTTTTT. Its protein is CASSVAGRNTGELFF.